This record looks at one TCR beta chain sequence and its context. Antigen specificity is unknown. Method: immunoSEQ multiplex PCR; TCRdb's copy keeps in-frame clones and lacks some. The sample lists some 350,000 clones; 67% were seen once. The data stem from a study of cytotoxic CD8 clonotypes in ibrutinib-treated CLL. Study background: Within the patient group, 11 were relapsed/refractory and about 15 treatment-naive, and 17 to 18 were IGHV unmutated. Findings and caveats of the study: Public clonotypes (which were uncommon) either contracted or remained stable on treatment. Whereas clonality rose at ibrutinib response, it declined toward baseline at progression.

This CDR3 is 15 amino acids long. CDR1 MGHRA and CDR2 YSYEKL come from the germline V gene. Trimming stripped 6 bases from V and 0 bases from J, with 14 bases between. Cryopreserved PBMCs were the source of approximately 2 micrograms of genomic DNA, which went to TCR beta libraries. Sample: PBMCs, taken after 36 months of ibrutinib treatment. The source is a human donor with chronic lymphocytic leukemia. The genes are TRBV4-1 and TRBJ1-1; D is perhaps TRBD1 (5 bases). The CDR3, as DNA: TGCGCCAGCAGTGGTTACGGGGGAATGAACACTGAAGCTTTCTTT. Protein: CASSGYGGMNTEAFF.